The 25 T cell receptor beta chains below come from one sample, sequenced in a study of cytomegalovirus exposure and HLA in healthy donors. PCR employed 60 Vbeta and 13 Jbeta primers. The assay was immunoSEQ multiplex PCR, and TCRdb's table has in-frame clones only and misses some. The sample records over 150,000 clones, over 65% being singletons. Input material: PBMCs. The receptor source for this set is a woman aged 25 to 39 in good health and CMV-seropositive.

The V gene is TRBV28, the J gene TRBJ2-7; 8 nucleotides agree with TRBD1. Germline assignment: CDR1 MDHEN and CDR2 SYDVKM. The V segment lost 2 bases and the J segment 6 bases; nucleotides outside the gene matches: 6. This CDR3 is built from 14 residues. The CDR3 DNA reads TGTGCCAGCAGTTTAGCGGGACAGGTAGGCGAGCAGTACTTC. Translated, it gives CASSLAGQVGEQYF.

This clone was counted only a few times. Here the CDR3 DNA reads TGTGCCTGGAGTACAGGCTTCATAGCCTACGAGCAGTACTTC. Translation gives CAWSTGFIAYEQYF. The V call is TRBV30, the J call TRBJ2-7, with D possibly TRBD1 on 5 matching bases. The CDR3 contains 14 residues. Germline V gives CDR1 GTSNPN, CDR2 SVGIG (reference sequence). V lost 2 bases to trimming and J lost 2 bases, with 13 bases between them.

The chain recombines TRBV27 with TRBJ2-7; TRBD2 matches 11 bases. The CDR3 runs 13 residues. Germline CDR1 is MNHEY and CDR2 is SMNVEV (reference sequence). V shed 9 bases and J 2 bases; nucleotides not matched to a gene: 3. CDR3 sequence reads: CASRTSGPYEQYF. The CDR3 nucleotides read TGTGCCAGTCGGACTAGCGGGCCCTACGAGCAGTACTTC.

V gene TRBV10-3 combines with J gene TRBJ2-7; 7 bases fit TRBD1. Trimming at V came to 4 bases and at J to 2 bases, leaving 5 bases not matched to a gene. This CDR3 is 14 amino acids long. Germline values: CDR1 ENHRY, CDR2 SYGVKD. CDR3 sequence: CAISVTGTAYEQYF. For the CDR3, the DNA is TGTGCCATCAGTGTCACCGGGACAGCCTACGAGCAGTACTTC.

This sequence joins TRBV28 and TRBJ2-3, with 10 positions matching TRBD2. The germline V gene encodes CDR1 MDHEN and CDR2 SYDVKM. The CDR3 totals 16 residues. V was pared by 4 bases and J by 2 bases, with 6 bases of the junction left unmatched. CDR3 sequence (DNA): TGTGCCAGCAGTTATTTAGCGGGAGGATCCACAGATACGCAGTATTTT. Translating it yields CASSYLAGGSTDTQYF.

This clone was detected once. V is TRBV5-1 and J is TRBJ2-1; 14 bases fit TRBD2. The trim removed 4 bases at V and 0 bases at J, leaving 6 bases unmatched. This CDR3 contains 18 residues. Germline V gives CDR1 SGHRS, CDR2 YFSETQ. CDR3 amino acids: CASSRGGTSGSSYNEQFF. Written as DNA, the CDR3 is TGCGCCAGCAGCCGCGGGGGGACTAGCGGGAGCTCCTACAATGAGCAGTTCTTC. Filled out from reference TRBV5-1 and TRBJ2-1, the complete variable domain reads KAGVTQTPRYLIKTRGQQVTLSCSPISGHRSVSWYQQTPGQGLQFLFEYFSETQRNKGNFPGRFSGRQFSNSRSEMNVSTLELGDSALYLCASSRGGTSGSSYNEQFFGPGTRLTVL.

The rearrangement uses TRBV7-3 and TRBJ2-2, with 12 bases lining up with TRBD1. This CDR3 has 17 residues. Trimming removed 5 bases from V and 6 bases from J; junction bases left unmatched: 10. Germline V gene lookup returns CDR1 SGHTA and CDR2 FQGTGA. As DNA, the CDR3 is TGTGCCAGCAGCCCTAACCCCGGGACAGGGGGCCCCGGGGAGCTGTTTTTT. Protein sequence: CASSPNPGTGGPGELFF.

In DNA, the CDR3 is TGCAGCGTCCTGATCGGTGCGGAAAAACTGTTTTTT. It is translated as CSVLIGAEKLFF. The chain combines TRBV29-1 with TRBJ1-4; D gene uncertain. V gave up 6 bases and J gave up 8 bases, with 13 bases separating them. Germline values: CDR1 SQVTM, CDR2 ANQGSEA. This CDR3 is 12 amino acids long.

The rearrangement links TRBV4-3 to TRBJ2-7, with TRBD1 as a possible D gene (6 bases). This CDR3 region has 14 residues. CDR1 is LGHNA and CDR2 is YSLEER in the germline V gene. V was shortened by 3 bases and J by 2 bases, with 11 bases between the two germline ends. In DNA form, the CDR3 reads TGCGCCAGCAGCCAGATGCAGGGGCCCTACGAGCAGTACTTC. Translation: CASSQMQGPYEQYF.

This sequence joins TRBV30 and TRBJ1-1, with TRBD1 matching over 7 bases. The CDR3 length is 13 residues. Trimming took 2 bases from V and 13 from J; bases not matched to a gene: 13. CDR1 and CDR2 (germline): GTSNPN, SVGIG (reference sequence). CDR3: CAWSSTGQRHDFF. CDR3 DNA sequence: TGTGCCTGGAGTTCAACGGGACAGCGTCACGATTTCTTT.

J is TRBJ1-2 and V is TRBV2; D uncertain. The ends were cut back, 4 bases at V and 2 bases at J, with 11 bases in the middle. The germline V gene encodes CDR1 SNHLY and CDR2 FYNNEI. This CDR3 is built from 14 residues. The CDR3 DNA sequence: TGTGCCAGCAGTGTAAGAGAAACGAACTATGGCTACACCTTC. Its protein is CASSVRETNYGYTF.

The genes are TRBV6-1 and TRBJ2-7; a possible D gene is TRBD2 (5 bases). Germline CDR1 is MNHNS and CDR2 is SASEGT. This CDR3 comprises 13 residues. Trimming took 5 bases from V and 2 from J, leaving 10 bases between them. The CDR3 region has the DNA TGTGCCAGCAGTTGGCTCGGGACCTACGAGCAGTACTTC. Amino acid sequence: CASSWLGTYEQYF.

This rearrangement joins TRBV19 to TRBJ1-5; TRBD1 aligns across 7 bases. Germline CDR1 LNHDA, CDR2 SQIVND (reference sequence). V gave up 3 bases and J gave up 7 bases; unmatched junction bases: 9. The CDR3 spans 15 residues. CDR3 sequence (DNA): TGTGCCAGTAGTATCCCCAAGGGGGCAGGGCAGCCCCAGCATTTT. Translated: CASSIPKGAGQPQHF. Using reference TRBV19 and TRBJ1-5 for the parts outside the CDR3, the full variable domain is DGGITQSPKYLFRKEGQNVTLSCEQNLNHDAMYWYRQDPGQGLRLIYYSQIVNDFQKGDIAEGYSVSREKKESFPLTVTSAQKNPTAFYLCASSIPKGAGQPQHFGDGTRLSIL.

The CDR3 reads CASSVPGQEYEQYF. In DNA form, the CDR3 reads TGTGCCAGCAGCGTTCCGGGACAGGAGTACGAGCAGTACTTC. This chain joins TRBV5-5 and TRBJ2-7, with TRBD1 matching over 8 bases. After removal of 4 bases from V and 4 bases from J, the junction contained 7 bases not matched to a gene. The CDR3 runs to 14 residues. Per the germline V gene, CDR1 is SGHKS and CDR2 is YYEKEE (reference sequence). The entire variable domain, with the rest obtained from reference TRBV5-5 and TRBJ2-7, is as follows: DAGVTQSPTHLIKTRGQQVTLRCSPISGHKSVSWYQQVLGQGPQFIFQYYEKEERGRGNFPDRFSARQFPNYSSELNVNALLLGDSALYLCASSVPGQEYEQYFGPGTRLTVT.

This clone occurred a few times. The chain joins TRBV7-8 to TRBJ2-4; TRBD1 aligns across 11 bases. With 5 bases clipped from V and 1 base from J, the junction kept 10 bases outside the gene matches. The germline gives CDR1 SGHVS, CDR2 FQNEAQ. The CDR3 contains 18 residues. As DNA, the CDR3 is TGTGCCAGCAGCCAGCCGGGACAGGGGGTCGATGCCAAAAACATTCAGTACTTC. It specifies CASSQPGQGVDAKNIQYF.

The gene calls are TRBV11-1 and TRBJ2-5; 11 bases agree with TRBD2. The length of the CDR3 is 18 residues. The trim removed 3 bases at V and 1 base at J, leaving 10 bases unmatched. Germline CDR1 and CDR2: SGHAT and FQDESV (reference sequence). The CDR3 loop is CASSFPRLAGPIQETQYF. CDR3 sequence (DNA): TGTGCCAGCAGCTTCCCGCGACTAGCGGGACCAATCCAAGAGACCCAGTACTTC.

The rearrangement joins TRBV20-1 to TRBJ1-1, with D perhaps TRBD1 (5 bases). Germline V gene lookup returns CDR1 DFQATT and CDR2 SNEGSKA (reference sequence). The length of the CDR3 is 11 residues. Trimming took off 6 bases at V and 13 bases at J, with 18 bases between the two ends. The CDR3 spells CSAVGPLAGFF. The CDR3 DNA is TGCAGTGCCGTGGGGCCCCTTGCTGGTTTCTTT.

This chain joins TRBV28 and TRBJ2-4; 10 bases agree with TRBD2. The J segment lost 0 bases and the V segment lost 7 bases, leaving 6 bases of the junction unmatched. CDR3 length equals 16 residues. Germline CDR1 and CDR2: MDHEN and SYDVKM. The DNA for the CDR3 is TGTGCCAGCATACCCCTAGCGGGAGTAGCCAAAAACATTCAGTACTTC. Translated, it gives CASIPLAGVAKNIQYF.

The rearrangement joins TRBV7-7 to TRBJ2-5, with 7 bases that match TRBD1. V was pared by 4 bases and J by 2 bases, with 7 bases of the junction left unmatched. The CDR3 runs to 15 residues. Germline loops: CDR1 SSHAT, CDR2 FNYEAQ (reference sequence). CDR3 sequence reads: CASSSHPGQQETQYF. The CDR3 region has the DNA TGTGCCAGCAGCTCACATCCGGGACAGCAAGAGACCCAGTACTTC.

CDR3 protein: CASSTKPRDSSYEQYF. The CDR3 DNA reads as TGCGCCAGCAGCACAAAACCCCGGGACTCATCCTACGAGCAGTACTTC. The chain recombines TRBV4-3 with TRBJ2-7; tentative D call: TRBD2 (6 bases). V was clipped by 5 bases and J by 1 base, with 18 bases between them. The germline V gene encodes CDR1 LGHNA and CDR2 YSLEER. This CDR3 contains 16 residues.

The chain couples TRBV4-3 to TRBJ2-7; 8 bases align to TRBD1. Germline lookup yields CDR1 LGHNA and CDR2 YSLEER. V was pared by 1 base and J by 4 bases, with 3 bases of the junction left unmatched. This CDR3 has 14 amino acids. The CDR3 sequence: CASSQGQGAYEQYF. Written as DNA, the CDR3 is TGCGCCAGCAGCCAAGGGCAGGGGGCGTACGAGCAGTACTTC.

V is TRBV28 and J is TRBJ2-7; perhaps TRBD2 as D (5 bases). This CDR3 comprises 13 residues. Germline V gene data show CDR1 as MDHEN and CDR2 as SYDVKM. V was pared by 7 bases and J by 0 bases, with 10 bases between. In DNA, the CDR3 is TGTGCCAGCATTTACAGCGGCTCCTACGAGCAGTACTTC. Translation: CASIYSGSYEQYF.

This chain connects TRBV30 to TRBJ1-2; a possible D gene is TRBD1 (6 bases). Germline CDR1 is GTSNPN and CDR2 is SVGIG (reference sequence). Trimming left V 0 bases short and J 14 bases short, with 16 bases between. The CDR3 contains 12 residues. In DNA, the CDR3 is TGTGCCTGGAGTGTTCCCGGGACACCAGTAACCTTC. It is translated as CAWSVPGTPVTF.

The gene calls are TRBV7-4 and TRBJ2-5; 8 bases align to TRBD2. Trimming cost V 5 bases and J 1 base; bases outside gene matches: 18. The CDR3 runs 19 residues. Germline V gene data show CDR1 as SGHVT and CDR2 as SQSDAQ. CDR3 bases: TGTGCCAGCAGCCCAGTAGCGGGACACCAAACCGGGCCCCAAGAGACCCAGTACTTC. It yields the protein CASSPVAGHQTGPQETQYF.

The chain carries TRBV7-3 and TRBJ2-1; D call uncertain. Germline-derived CDR1 and CDR2 are SGHTA and FQGTGA. There are 13 residues in the CDR3. V was pared by 1 base and J by 8 bases, with 9 bases between. CDR3 sequence (DNA): TGTGCCAGCAGCTTAAGTGTGCAGGATGAGCAGTTCTTC. As protein: CASSLSVQDEQFF. Drawing the rest from reference TRBV7-3 and TRBJ2-1, the complete variable domain is GAGVSQTPSNKVTEKGKYVELRCDPISGHTALYWYRQSLGQGPEFLIYFQGTGAADDSGLPNDRFFAVRPEGSVSTLKIQRTERGDSAVYLCASSLSVQDEQFFGPGTRLTVL.